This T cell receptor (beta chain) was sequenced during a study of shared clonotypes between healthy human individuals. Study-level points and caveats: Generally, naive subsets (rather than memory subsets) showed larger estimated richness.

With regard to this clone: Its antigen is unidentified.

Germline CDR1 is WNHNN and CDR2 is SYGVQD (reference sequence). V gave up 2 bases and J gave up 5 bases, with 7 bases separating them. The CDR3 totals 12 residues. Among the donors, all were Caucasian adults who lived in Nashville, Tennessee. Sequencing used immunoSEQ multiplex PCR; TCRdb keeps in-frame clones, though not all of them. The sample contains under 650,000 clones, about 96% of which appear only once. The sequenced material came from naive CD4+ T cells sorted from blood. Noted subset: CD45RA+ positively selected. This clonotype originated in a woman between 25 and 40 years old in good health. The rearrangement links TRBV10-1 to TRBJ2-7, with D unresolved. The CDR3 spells CASSEGIDEQYF. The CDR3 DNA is TGCGCCAGCAGTGAGGGTATAGACGAGCAGTACTTC.